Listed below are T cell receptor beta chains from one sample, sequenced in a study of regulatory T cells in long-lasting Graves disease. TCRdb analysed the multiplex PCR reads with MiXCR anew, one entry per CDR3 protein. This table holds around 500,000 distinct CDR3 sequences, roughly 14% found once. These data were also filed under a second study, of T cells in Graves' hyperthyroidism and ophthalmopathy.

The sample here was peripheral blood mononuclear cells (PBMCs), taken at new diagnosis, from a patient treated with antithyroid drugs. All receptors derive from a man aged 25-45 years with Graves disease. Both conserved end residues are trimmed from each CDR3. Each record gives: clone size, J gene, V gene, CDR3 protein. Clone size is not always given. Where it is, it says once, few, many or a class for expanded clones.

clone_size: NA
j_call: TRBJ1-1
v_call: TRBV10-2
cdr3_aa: ASSESRTGPEAF

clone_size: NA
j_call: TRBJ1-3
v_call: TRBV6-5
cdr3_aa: ASSSDRGNTMY

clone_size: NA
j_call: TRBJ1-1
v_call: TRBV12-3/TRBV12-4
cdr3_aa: ASTSRAPKFKTEAF

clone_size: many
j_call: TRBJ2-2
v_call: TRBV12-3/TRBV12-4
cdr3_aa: ASSLGLASQHGELF

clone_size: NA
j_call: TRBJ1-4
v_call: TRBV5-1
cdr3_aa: ASSPVPGQGGGDEKLF

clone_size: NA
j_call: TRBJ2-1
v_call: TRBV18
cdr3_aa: ASSLSLAANFNEQF

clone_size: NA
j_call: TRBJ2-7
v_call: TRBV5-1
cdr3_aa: ASSLTGGGSSYEQY

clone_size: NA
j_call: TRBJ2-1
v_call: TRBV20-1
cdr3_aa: SARSLAGGYDEQF

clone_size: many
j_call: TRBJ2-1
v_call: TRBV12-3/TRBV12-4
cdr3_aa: ASAARGEQF

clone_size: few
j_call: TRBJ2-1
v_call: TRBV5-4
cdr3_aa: ASSGIGGDSSYNEQF

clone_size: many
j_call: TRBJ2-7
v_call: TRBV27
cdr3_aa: ASRPQGLAYEQY

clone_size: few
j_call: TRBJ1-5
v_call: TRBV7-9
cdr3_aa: ASSLAPTGLGPQH

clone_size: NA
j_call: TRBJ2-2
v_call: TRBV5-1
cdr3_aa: ASSYVEGAGELF

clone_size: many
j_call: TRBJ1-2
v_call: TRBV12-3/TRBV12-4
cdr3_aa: ASSLTTLGYGYT

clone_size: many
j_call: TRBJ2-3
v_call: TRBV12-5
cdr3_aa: ASGLLPRDPRQY

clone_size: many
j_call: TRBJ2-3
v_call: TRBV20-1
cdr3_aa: SARALPGLAGSTDTQY

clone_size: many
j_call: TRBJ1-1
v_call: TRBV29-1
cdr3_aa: SVLGGAGEAF

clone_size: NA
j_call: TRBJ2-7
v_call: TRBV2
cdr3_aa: ASSEVGGRDEQY

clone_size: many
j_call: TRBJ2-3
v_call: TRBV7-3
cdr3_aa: ASSSTQREDLTDTQY

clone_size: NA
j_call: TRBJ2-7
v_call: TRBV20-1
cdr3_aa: NALEGRVLVEQY

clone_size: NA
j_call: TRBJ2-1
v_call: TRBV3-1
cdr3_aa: ASRPGGAYNEQF

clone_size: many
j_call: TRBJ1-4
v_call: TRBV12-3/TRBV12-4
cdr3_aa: ASSPPPDGGNEKLF

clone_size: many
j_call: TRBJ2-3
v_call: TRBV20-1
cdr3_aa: SAAGASSTDTQY

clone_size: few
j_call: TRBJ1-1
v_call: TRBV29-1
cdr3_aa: SVEWDRDAGTEAF

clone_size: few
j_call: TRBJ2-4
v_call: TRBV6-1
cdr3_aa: ASGLSSKNIQY

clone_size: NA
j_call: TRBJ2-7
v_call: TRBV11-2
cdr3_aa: ASSEGGRADEQY

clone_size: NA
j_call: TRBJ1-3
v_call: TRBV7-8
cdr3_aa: ASSFDASSGNTIY

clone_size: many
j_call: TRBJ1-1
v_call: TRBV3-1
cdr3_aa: ASRTPPESEAF

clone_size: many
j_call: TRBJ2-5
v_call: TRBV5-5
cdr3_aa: ASSLVVAETQY

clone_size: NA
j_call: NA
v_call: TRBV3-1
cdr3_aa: ASSQREAGSSYEQY

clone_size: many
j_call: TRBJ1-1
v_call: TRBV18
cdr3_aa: ASSPEGIEAF

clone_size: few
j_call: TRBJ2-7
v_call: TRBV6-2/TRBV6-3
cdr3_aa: ASSYSTSGSGEQY

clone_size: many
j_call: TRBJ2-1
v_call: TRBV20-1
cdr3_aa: SARIGGRFTYNEQF

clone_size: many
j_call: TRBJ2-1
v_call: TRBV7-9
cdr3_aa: ASSLIAGVRNEQF

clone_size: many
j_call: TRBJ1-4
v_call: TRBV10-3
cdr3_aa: AISESDWEKLF

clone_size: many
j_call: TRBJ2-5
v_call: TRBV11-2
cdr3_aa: ASSSDREKTQY

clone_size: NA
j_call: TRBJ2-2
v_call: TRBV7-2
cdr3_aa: ASSTEVGSGELF

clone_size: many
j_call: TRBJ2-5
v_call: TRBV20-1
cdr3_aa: SASYQREGKTQY

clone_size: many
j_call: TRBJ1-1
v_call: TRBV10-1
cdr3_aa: ASKDHGMNTEAF

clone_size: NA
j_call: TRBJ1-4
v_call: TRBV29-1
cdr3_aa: SVAQGANEKLF

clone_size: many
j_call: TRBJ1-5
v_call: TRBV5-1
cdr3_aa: ASSPGRAGGGFSQPQH

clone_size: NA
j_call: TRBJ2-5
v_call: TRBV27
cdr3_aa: ASSSPWGAQETQY

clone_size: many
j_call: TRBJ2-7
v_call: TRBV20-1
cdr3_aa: SARDGGGLAVAYEQY

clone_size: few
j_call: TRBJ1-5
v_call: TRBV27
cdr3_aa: ASSQGTAQPQH

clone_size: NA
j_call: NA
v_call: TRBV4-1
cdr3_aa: ASSLFRAEETQY

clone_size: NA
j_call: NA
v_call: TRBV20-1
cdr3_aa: SAILGETQY

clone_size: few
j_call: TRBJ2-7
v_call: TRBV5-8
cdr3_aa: ASSFVGKLYEQY

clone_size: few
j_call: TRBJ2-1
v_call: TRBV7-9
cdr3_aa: ASSLGPRKNNEQF

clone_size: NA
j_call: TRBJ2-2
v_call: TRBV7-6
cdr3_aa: ASSLAHSNTGELF